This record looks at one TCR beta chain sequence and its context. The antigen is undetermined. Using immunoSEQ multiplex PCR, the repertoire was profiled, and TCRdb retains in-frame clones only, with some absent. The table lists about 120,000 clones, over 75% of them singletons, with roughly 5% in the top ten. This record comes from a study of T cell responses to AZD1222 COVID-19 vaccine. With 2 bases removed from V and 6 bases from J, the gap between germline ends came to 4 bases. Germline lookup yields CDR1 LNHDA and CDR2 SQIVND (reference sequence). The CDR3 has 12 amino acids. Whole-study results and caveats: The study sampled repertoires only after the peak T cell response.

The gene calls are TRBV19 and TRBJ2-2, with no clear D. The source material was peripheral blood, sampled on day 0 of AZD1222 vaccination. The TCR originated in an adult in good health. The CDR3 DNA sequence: TGTGCCAGTAGTATAAGGGCCGGGGAGCTGTTTTTT. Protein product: CASSIRAGELFF. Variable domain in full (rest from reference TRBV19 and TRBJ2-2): DGGITQSPKYLFRKEGQNVTLSCEQNLNHDAMYWYRQDPGQGLRLIYYSQIVNDFQKGDIAEGYSVSREKKESFPLTVTSAQKNPTAFYLCASSIRAGELFFGEGSRLTVL.